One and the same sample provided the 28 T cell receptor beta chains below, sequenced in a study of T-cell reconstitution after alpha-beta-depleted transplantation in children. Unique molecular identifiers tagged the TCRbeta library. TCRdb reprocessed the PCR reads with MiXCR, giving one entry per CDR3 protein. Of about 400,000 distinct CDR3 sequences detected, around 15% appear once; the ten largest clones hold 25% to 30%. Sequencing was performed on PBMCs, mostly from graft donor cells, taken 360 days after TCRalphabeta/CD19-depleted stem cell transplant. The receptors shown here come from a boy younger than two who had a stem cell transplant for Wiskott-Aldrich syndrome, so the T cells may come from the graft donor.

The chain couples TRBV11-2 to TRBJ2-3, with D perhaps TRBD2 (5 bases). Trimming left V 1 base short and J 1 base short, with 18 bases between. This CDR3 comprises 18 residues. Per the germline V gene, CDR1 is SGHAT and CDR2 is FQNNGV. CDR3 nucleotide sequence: TGTGCCAGCAGCTTAGGTTGGGCGTGGACTCCAGGCACAGATACGCAGTATTTT. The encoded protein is CASSLGWAWTPGTDTQYF.

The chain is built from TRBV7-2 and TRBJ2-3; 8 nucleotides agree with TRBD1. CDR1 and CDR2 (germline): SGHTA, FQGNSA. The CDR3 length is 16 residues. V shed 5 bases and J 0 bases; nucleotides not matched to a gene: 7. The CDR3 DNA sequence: TGTGCCAGCAGCCTCAAATGGGACAGGAGCACAGATACGCAGTATTTT. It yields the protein CASSLKWDRSTDTQYF.

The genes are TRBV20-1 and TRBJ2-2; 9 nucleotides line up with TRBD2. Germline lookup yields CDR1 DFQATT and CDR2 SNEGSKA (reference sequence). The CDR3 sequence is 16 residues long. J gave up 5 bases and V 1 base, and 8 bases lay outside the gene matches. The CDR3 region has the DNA TGCAGTGCTAGAGTAGTTAGCGGGGGTAGTACCGGGGAGCTGTTTTTT. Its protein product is CSARVVSGGSTGELFF.

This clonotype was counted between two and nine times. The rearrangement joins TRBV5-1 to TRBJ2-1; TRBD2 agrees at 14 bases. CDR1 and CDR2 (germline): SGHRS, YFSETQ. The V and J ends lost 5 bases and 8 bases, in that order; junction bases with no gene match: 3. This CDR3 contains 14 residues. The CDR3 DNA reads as TGCGCCAGCAGGGGGACTAGCGGGAGCTATGAGCAGTTCTTC. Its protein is CASRGTSGSYEQFF.

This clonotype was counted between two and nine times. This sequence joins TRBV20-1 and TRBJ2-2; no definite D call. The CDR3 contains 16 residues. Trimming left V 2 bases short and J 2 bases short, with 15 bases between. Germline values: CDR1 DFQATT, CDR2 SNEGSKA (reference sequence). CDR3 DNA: TGCAGTGCTAGACCCAACATTCTTATCAACACCGGGGAGCTGTTTTTT. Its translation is CSARPNILINTGELFF.

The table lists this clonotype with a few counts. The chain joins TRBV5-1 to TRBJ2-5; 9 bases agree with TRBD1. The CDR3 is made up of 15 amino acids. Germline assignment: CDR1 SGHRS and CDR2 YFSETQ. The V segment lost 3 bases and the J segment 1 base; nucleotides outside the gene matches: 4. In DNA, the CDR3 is TGCGCCAGCAGCTGGACAGGGGCCGGCCAAGAGACCCAGTACTTC. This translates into CASSWTGAGQETQYF.

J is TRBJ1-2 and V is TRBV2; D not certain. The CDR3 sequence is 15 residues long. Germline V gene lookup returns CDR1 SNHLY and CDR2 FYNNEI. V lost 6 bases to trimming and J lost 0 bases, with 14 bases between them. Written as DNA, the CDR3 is TGTGCCAGCAGAGTCGGGAGGGCGACTAACTATGGCTACACCTTC. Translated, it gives CASRVGRATNYGYTF.

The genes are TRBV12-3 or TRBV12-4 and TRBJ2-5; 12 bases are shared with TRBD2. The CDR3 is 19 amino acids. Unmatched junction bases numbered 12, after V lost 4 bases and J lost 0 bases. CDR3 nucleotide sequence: TGTGCCAGCAGTTCCTCTAGCGGGAGGGCCGCTCAAAACCAAGAGACCCAGTACTTC. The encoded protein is CASSSSSGRAAQNQETQYF.

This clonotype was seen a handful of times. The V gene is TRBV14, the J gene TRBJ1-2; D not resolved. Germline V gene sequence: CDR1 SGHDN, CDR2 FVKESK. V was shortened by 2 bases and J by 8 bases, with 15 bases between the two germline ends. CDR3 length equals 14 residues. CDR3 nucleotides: TGTGCCAGCAGCCAATCGTCTCCTACCAGAGGCTACACCTTC. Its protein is CASSQSSPTRGYTF.

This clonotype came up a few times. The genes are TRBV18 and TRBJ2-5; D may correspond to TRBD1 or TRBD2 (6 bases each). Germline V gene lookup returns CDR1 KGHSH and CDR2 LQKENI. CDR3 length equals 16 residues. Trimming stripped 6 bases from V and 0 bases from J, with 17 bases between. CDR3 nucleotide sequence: TGTGCCAGCTCCCACCGGTCGGGGGCATACCAAGAGACCCAGTACTTC. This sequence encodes CASSHRSGAYQETQYF.

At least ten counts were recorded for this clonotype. CDR3: CASSQDALAGVGSVSDTQYF. DNA of the CDR3: TGCGCCAGCAGCCAAGATGCGCTAGCGGGAGTTGGGAGTGTTTCCGATACGCAGTATTTT. V and J are TRBV4-3 and TRBJ2-3; 10 bases match TRBD2. Trimming took 0 bases from V and 6 from J; bases not matched to a gene: 18. Germline V gene lookup returns CDR1 LGHNA and CDR2 YSLEER. There are 20 residues in the CDR3.

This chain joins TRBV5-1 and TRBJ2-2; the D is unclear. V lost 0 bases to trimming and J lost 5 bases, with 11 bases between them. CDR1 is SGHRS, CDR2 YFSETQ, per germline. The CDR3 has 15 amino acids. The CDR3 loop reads CASSLELPETGELFF. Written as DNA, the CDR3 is TGCGCCAGCAGCTTGGAACTACCAGAGACCGGGGAGCTGTTTTTT.

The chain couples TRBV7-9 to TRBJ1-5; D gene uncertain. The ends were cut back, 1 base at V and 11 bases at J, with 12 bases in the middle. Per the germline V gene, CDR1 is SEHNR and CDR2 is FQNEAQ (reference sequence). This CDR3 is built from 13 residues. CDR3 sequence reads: CASSLEFFRSQHF. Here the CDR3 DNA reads TGTGCCAGCAGCTTAGAGTTTTTCCGATCCCAGCATTTT.

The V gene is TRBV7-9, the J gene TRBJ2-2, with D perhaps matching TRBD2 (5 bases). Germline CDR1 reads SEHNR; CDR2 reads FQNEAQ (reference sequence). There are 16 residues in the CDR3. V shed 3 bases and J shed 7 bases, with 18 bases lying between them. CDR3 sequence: CASSFSGRRSDGELFF. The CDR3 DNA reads TGTGCCAGCAGCTTCAGCGGAAGACGGTCTGACGGGGAGCTGTTTTTT.

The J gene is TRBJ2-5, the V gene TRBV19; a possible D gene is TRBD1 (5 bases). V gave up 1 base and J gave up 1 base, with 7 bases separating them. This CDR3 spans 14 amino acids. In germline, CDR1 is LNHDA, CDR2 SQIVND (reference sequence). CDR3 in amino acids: CASSIVGVQETQYF. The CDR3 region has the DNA TGTGCCAGTAGTATAGTAGGGGTCCAAGAGACCCAGTACTTC. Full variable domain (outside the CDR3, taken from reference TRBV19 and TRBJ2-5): DGGITQSPKYLFRKEGQNVTLSCEQNLNHDAMYWYRQDPGQGLRLIYYSQIVNDFQKGDIAEGYSVSREKKESFPLTVTSAQKNPTAFYLCASSIVGVQETQYFGPGTRLLVL.

Here the CDR3 reads CASSYLLESGYYNEQFF. The CDR3 DNA is TGTGCCAGCAGTTACCTGTTGGAGAGCGGGTACTACAATGAGCAGTTCTTC. The genes are TRBV6-2 or TRBV6-3 and TRBJ2-1; D perhaps matches TRBD2 (6 bases). There are 17 residues in the CDR3. V lost 2 bases and J 3 bases, leaving 17 bases between the germline ends. Germline lookup yields CDR1 MNHEY and CDR2 SVGEGT.

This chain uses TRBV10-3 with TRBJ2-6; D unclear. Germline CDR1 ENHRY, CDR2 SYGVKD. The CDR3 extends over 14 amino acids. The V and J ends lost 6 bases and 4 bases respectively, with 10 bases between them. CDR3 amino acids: CAISGSPGANVLTF. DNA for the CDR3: TGTGCCATCAGCGGCTCCCCCGGGGCCAACGTCCTGACTTTC.

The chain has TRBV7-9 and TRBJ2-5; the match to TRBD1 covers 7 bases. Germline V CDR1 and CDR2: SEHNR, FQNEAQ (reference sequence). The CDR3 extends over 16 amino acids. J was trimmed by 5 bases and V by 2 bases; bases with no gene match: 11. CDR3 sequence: CASSLIHPTGLETQYF. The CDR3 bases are TGTGCCAGCAGCTTAATACACCCGACAGGGTTGGAGACCCAGTACTTC.

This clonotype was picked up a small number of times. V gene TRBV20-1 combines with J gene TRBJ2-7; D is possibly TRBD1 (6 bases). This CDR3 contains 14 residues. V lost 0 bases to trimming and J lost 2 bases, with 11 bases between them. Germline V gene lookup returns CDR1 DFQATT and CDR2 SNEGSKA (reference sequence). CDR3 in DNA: TGCAGTGCTAGAGATGGAGACAGGACCTACGAGCAGTACTTC. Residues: CSARDGDRTYEQYF.

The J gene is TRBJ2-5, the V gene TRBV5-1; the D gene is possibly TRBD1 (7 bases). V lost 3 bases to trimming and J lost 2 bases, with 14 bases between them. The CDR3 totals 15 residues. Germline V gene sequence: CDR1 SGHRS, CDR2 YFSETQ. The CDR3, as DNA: TGCGCCAGCAGCTCAGGGGGGACGGTACAAGAGACCCAGTACTTC. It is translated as CASSSGGTVQETQYF.

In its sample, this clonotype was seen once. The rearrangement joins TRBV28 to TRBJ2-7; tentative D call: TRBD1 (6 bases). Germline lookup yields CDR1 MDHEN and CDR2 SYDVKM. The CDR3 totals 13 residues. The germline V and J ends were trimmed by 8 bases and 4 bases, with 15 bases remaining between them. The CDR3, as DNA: TGTGCCAGCGGAAGACAGGTTCCTTACGAGCAGTACTTC. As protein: CASGRQVPYEQYF. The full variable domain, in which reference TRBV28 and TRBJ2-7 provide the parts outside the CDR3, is DVKVTQSSRYLVKRTGEKVFLECVQDMDHENMFWYRQDPGLGLRLIYFSYDVKMKEKGDIPEGYSVSREKKERFSLILESASTNQTSMYLCASGRQVPYEQYFGPGTRLTVT.

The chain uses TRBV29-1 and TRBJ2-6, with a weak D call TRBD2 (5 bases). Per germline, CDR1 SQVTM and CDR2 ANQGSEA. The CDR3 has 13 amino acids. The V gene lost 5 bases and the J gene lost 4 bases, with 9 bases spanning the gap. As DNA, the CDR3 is TGCAGCGTTCCGGAGGCGGGGGCCAACGTCCTGACTTTC. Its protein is CSVPEAGANVLTF.

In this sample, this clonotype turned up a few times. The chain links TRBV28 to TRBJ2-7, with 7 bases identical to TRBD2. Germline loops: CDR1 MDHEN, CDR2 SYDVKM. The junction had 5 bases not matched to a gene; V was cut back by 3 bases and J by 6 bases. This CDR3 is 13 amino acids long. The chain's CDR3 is CASSFGWGGEQYF. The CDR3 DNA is TGTGCCAGCAGTTTCGGGTGGGGGGGCGAGCAGTACTTC. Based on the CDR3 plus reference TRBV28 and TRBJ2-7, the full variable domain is DVKVTQSSRYLVKRTGEKVFLECVQDMDHENMFWYRQDPGLGLRLIYFSYDVKMKEKGDIPEGYSVSREKKERFSLILESASTNQTSMYLCASSFGWGGEQYFGPGTRLTVT.

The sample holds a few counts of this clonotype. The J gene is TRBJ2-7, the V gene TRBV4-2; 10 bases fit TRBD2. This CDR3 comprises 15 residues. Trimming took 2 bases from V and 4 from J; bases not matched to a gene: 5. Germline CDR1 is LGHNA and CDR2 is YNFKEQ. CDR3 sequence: CASSQTSGAGYEQYF. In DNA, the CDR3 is TGTGCCAGCAGCCAAACTAGCGGGGCGGGATACGAGCAGTACTTC.

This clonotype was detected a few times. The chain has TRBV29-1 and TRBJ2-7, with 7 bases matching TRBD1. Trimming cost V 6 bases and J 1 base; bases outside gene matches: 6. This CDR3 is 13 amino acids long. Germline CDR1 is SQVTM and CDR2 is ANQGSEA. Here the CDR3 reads CSVSQGPSYEQYF. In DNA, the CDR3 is TGCAGCGTATCACAGGGGCCGTCCTACGAGCAGTACTTC.

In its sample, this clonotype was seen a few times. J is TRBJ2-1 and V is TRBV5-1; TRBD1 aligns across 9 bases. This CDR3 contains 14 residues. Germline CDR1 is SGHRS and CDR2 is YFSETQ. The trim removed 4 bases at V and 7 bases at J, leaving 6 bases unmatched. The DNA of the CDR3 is TGCGCCAGCAGCCGGGACAGGGATTCGAATGAGCAGTTCTTC. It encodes CASSRDRDSNEQFF.

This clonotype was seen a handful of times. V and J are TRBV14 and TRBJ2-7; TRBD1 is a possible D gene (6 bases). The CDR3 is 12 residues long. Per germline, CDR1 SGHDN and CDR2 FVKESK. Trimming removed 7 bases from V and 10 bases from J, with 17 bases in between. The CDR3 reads CASTHNVGQQYF. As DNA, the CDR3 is TGTGCCAGCACCCACAACGTGGGACAACAGTACTTC.

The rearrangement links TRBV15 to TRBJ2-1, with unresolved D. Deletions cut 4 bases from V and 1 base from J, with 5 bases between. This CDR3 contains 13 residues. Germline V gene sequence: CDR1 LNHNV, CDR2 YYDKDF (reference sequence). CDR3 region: CATSTGSYNEQFF. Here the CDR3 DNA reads TGTGCCACCAGCACGGGTTCCTACAATGAGCAGTTCTTC.